A single sample is the source of the 16 T cell receptor beta chains below, sequenced in a study of blood T cell repertoires in COVID-19. Sequencing was performed with immunoSEQ multiplex PCR; in TCRdb, only in-frame clones are kept and a portion is missing. The sample consists of a few hundred thousand clones, around 85% of them appearing once. Sequenced sample: peripheral blood. The receptors shown here come from a woman in her 70s with acute or convalescent COVID-19.

The CDR3 region has the DNA TGTGCCAGCAGTGAGGGGGACAGGGCGTTCAATCAGCCCCAGCATTTT. Its protein product is CASSEGDRAFNQPQHF. This chain uses TRBV25-1 with TRBJ1-5; 9 positions agree with TRBD1. Germline V gene lookup returns CDR1 MGHDK and CDR2 SYGVNS. V shed 3 bases, J shed 3 bases, and the junction held 6 bases outside the gene matches. CDR3 size: 16 residues.

The V gene is TRBV5-1, the J gene TRBJ2-7; the D gene is possibly TRBD1 (7 bases). Germline CDR1 and CDR2: SGHRS and YFSETQ. V was trimmed by 4 bases and J by 5 bases, leaving 16 bases between them. The CDR3 contains 14 residues. The CDR3 sequence is CASSPPGGSHEQYF. The CDR3 DNA reads as TGCGCCAGCAGCCCCCCAGGGGGGTCCCACGAGCAGTACTTC.

V usage is TRBV5-1 and J usage is TRBJ2-1; D unresolved. Trimming took 4 bases from V and 5 from J, leaving 7 bases between them. Germline CDR1 reads SGHRS; CDR2 reads YFSETQ. The CDR3 covers 12 residues. DNA of the CDR3: TGCGCCAGCAGCCGAGGAAACAATGAGCAGTTCTTC. The encoded protein is CASSRGNNEQFF.

About this clone: A junction boundary mismatches the germline segment, possibly from a read error. The chain combines TRBV30 with TRBJ2-5; D is undetermined. The germline CDR1 and CDR2 sequences are GTSNPN and SVGIG (reference sequence). The CDR3 consists of 11 residues. The CDR3 DNA sequence: TGTGCCTGGAGTGTGGAACAGCCCCACTACTTC. This encodes CAWSVEQPHYF.

This chain connects TRBV18 to TRBJ2-3; D perhaps matches TRBD1 (6 bases). Looked up from germline, CDR1 is KGHSH and CDR2 is LQKENI. This CDR3 spans 15 amino acids. V lost 5 bases to trimming and J lost 1 base, with 13 bases between them. In DNA form, the CDR3 reads TGTGCCAGCTCAGGTTCGCAGGGGCGCACAGATACGCAGTATTTT. Amino acids: CASSGSQGRTDTQYF.

The chain recombines TRBV10-3 with TRBJ1-1, with D possibly TRBD1 on 5 matching bases. CDR3 size: 14 residues. The V end was cut by 2 bases, the J end by 3 bases, with 10 bases between. The germline V gene has CDR1 ENHRY and CDR2 SYGVKD. The CDR3 DNA is TGTGCCATCAGTGAGCGGGGGACGGACACTGAAGCTTTCTTT. It yields the protein CAISERGTDTEAFF.

The gene calls are TRBV28 and TRBJ1-5; D might be TRBD1 (5 bases). Germline assignment: CDR1 MDHEN and CDR2 SYDVKM. Trimming cost V 8 bases and J 1 base, with 21 bases left between them. The CDR3 has 17 residues. This CDR3 reads CASSGVPGGGSNQPQHF. For the CDR3, the DNA is TGTGCCAGCTCGGGGGTGCCGGGTGGAGGGAGCAATCAGCCCCAGCATTTT. The full variable domain, with the rest looked up from reference TRBV28 and TRBJ1-5, is DVKVTQSSRYLVKRTGEKVFLECVQDMDHENMFWYRQDPGLGLRLIYFSYDVKMKEKGDIPEGYSVSREKKERFSLILESASTNQTSMYLCASSGVPGGGSNQPQHFGDGTRLSIL.

As for this clone: Other nucleotide sequences in the sample specify the same CDR3. Here the CDR3 DNA reads TGTGCCAGCAGCCCGGACAGGGCCTATGGCTACACCTTC. Translating gives CASSPDRAYGYTF. The rearrangement joins TRBV6-5 to TRBJ1-2; the match to TRBD1 covers 8 bases. From germline, CDR1 is MNHEY and CDR2 SVGAGI. Germline trimming cut 6 bases from V and 4 bases from J; bases unmatched to any gene: 4. The CDR3 is made up of 13 amino acids.

The chain links TRBV6-6 to TRBJ2-1; tentative D call: TRBD1 (6 bases). This CDR3 comprises 12 residues. V gave up 2 bases and J gave up 10 bases, with 9 bases separating them. CDR1 and CDR2 from the germline V gene are MNHNY and SVGAGI (reference sequence). The CDR3 DNA reads TGTGCCAGCAGTTACCAGGGGTGGGAGCAGTTCTTC. Its protein is CASSYQGWEQFF.

The chain has TRBV6-5 and TRBJ1-2; D unclear. Germline V gene data show CDR1 as MNHEY and CDR2 as SVGAGI. CDR3 length: 16 amino acids. Between the trimmed V and J ends, which lost 0 bases and 0 bases, there was a span of 11 bases. The DNA of the CDR3 is TGTGCCAGCAGTTACTCGATTCTGACTTCTAACTATGGCTACACCTTC. Its protein is CASSYSILTSNYGYTF.

The rearrangement joins TRBV5-5 to TRBJ1-5, with 7 nucleotides matching TRBD1. Germline trimming cut 3 bases from V and 4 bases from J; bases unmatched to any gene: 4. Germline V gene lookup returns CDR1 SGHKS and CDR2 YYEKEE (reference sequence). This CDR3 comprises 14 residues. CDR3 protein: CASSSGTDNQPQHF. In DNA, the CDR3 is TGTGCCAGCAGCTCGGGGACAGATAATCAGCCCCAGCATTTT.

The rearrangement uses TRBV6-2 or TRBV6-3 and TRBJ1-2; TRBD1 matches 7 bases. The V gene's germline CDR1 is MNHEY and CDR2 SVGEGT. The CDR3 runs 13 residues. V dropped 5 bases and J dropped 3; count of bases not matched to a gene: 3. The CDR3 region is CASSPDRYYGYTF. The CDR3 DNA is TGTGCCAGCAGTCCGGACAGGTACTATGGCTACACCTTC.

This clone was recorded only once. V and J are TRBV7-8 and TRBJ1-6, with 7 positions matching TRBD1. V trimming: 4 bases; J trimming: 14 bases; junction bases outside the gene matches: 17. Per germline, CDR1 SGHVS and CDR2 FQNEAQ. This CDR3 is built from 16 residues. CDR3 nucleotides: TGTGCCAGCAGCTCCGCCGGGACAGTTAACGCTGGAGCCCTCCACTTT. It specifies CASSSAGTVNAGALHF.

The CDR3 loop reads CASSLGGSSTDTQYF. The CDR3 coding sequence is TGTGCCAGCAGCTTGGGGGGCAGTTCCACAGATACGCAGTATTTT. The V and J genes are TRBV5-8 and TRBJ2-3; D perhaps matches TRBD1 (5 bases). The CDR3 contains 15 residues. The V gene lost 0 bases and the J gene lost 2 bases, with 10 bases spanning the gap. The V gene's germline CDR1 is SGHTS and CDR2 YDEGEE. Full variable domain (remainder filled in from reference TRBV5-8 and TRBJ2-3): EAGVTQSPTHLIKTRGQQATLRCSPISGHTSVYWYQQALGLGLQFLLWYDEGEERNRGNFPPRFSGRQFPNYSSELNVNALELEDSALYLCASSLGGSSTDTQYFGPGTRLTVL.

In this sample, this clone turned up a few times. CDR3 region: CASSLELEGEKLFF. In DNA form, the CDR3 reads TGTGCCAGCAGCTTGGAGCTGGAGGGCGAAAAACTGTTTTTT. This chain links TRBV7-9 with TRBJ1-4, with D hard to call. The CDR3 length is 14 residues. Germline lookup yields CDR1 SEHNR and CDR2 FQNEAQ (reference sequence). V was trimmed by 3 bases and J by 8 bases, leaving 13 bases between them.

This sequence joins TRBV3-1 (or the pseudogene TRBV3-2) and TRBJ1-2; D unclear. This CDR3 comprises 13 residues. V lost 2 bases, J lost 0 bases, and 4 bases lay in between. The germline V gene encodes CDR1 LGHDT and CDR2 YNNKEL (reference sequence). The CDR3 here is CASSQNSNYGYTF. DNA of the CDR3: TGTGCCAGCAGCCAAAACTCTAACTATGGCTACACCTTC.